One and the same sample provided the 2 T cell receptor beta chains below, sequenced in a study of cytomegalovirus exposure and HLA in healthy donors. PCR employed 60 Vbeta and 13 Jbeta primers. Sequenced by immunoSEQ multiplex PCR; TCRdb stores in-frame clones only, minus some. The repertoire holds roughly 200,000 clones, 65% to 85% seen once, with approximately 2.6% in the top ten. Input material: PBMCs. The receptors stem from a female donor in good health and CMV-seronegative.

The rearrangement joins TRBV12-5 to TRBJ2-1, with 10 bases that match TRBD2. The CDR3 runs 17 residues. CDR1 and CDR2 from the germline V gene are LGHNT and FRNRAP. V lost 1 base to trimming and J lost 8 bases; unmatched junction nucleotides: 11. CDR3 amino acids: CASGLGLAGGVPDEQFF. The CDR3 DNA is TGTGCTAGTGGTTTGGGATTAGCGGGAGGAGTTCCCGATGAGCAGTTCTTC.

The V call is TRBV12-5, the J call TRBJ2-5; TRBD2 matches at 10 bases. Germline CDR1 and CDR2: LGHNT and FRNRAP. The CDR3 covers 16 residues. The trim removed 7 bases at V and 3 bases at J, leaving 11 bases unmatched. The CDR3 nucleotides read TGTGCTAGTGTCCCAAGTATTAGCGGGGGGAAAGAGACCCAGTACTTC. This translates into CASVPSISGGKETQYF.